These 18 T cell receptor beta chains originate from one sample sequenced in a study of metastatic and nonmetastatic thyroid tumors. Via MiXCR, TCRdb re-called the PCR reads. The sample lists approximately 20,000 clones; approximately 14% were seen once. All patients were treatment-naive before thyroid surgery. Source material: tumor tissue. The source of these receptors is a female donor with papillary thyroid cancer or a benign thyroid nodule (not recorded which). Some clones in this sample may be carry-over from other donors' samples.

The table lists this clone with many counts. J is TRBJ2-5 and V is TRBV12-3 or TRBV12-4; no firm D call. This CDR3 has 14 residues. V shed 1 base and J shed 1 base, with 7 bases lying between them. The CDR3 nucleotides are TGTGCCAGCAGTTTAGGGAGAATCCAAGAGACCCAGTACTTC. Its translation: CASSLGRIQETQYF.

The sample holds many counts of this clone. V gene TRBV10-3 combines with J gene TRBJ1-6; D remains unclear. Trimming shortened V by 5 bases and J by 7 bases, and 15 bases separated the two germline ends. The CDR3 has 15 residues. Germline CDR1 reads ENHRY; CDR2 reads SYGVKD. The CDR3 bases are TGTGCCATCAGTTGGAACACAGTGGGGAATTCACCCCTCCACTTT. Its protein product is CAISWNTVGNSPLHF.

There are many counts of this clone. V gene TRBV27 combines with J gene TRBJ1-5; 8 bases are a match to TRBD1. The trim removed 0 bases at V and 6 bases at J, leaving 10 bases unmatched. Germline V gene sequence: CDR1 MNHEY, CDR2 SMNVEV (reference sequence). There are 17 residues in the CDR3. CDR3 in DNA: TGTGCCAGCAGTTTATCGTGGGGGACAGGTCATGGTCAGCCCCAGCATTTT. Its protein is CASSLSWGTGHGQPQHF.

Many counts were recorded for this clone. J is TRBJ2-2 and V is TRBV2; 9 bases are a match to TRBD1. The J segment lost 4 bases and the V segment lost 5 bases, leaving 5 bases of the junction unmatched. Germline V gene lookup returns CDR1 SNHLY and CDR2 FYNNEI. This CDR3 region has 15 residues. CDR3 region: CASSRDRDSTGELFF. In nucleotides, the CDR3 is TGTGCCAGCAGTCGGGACAGGGACAGCACCGGGGAGCTGTTTTTT.

The chain combines TRBV20-1 with TRBJ1-2, with D unclear. Germline loops: CDR1 DFQATT, CDR2 SNEGSKA (reference sequence). The CDR3 has 14 residues. With 3 bases removed from V and 0 bases from J, the gap between germline ends came to 11 bases. The CDR3 region has the DNA TGCAGTGCTAGGCCCCACAAAGCTAACTATGGCTACACCTTC. Translation gives CSARPHKANYGYTF.

This clone has ten or more counts. The V gene is TRBV7-8, the J gene TRBJ1-2; no reliable D call. The CDR3 consists of 11 residues. Trimming cost V 5 bases and J 2 bases, with 3 bases left between them. Germline V lookup: CDR1 SGHVS, CDR2 FQNEAQ. DNA for the CDR3: TGTGCCAGCAGCGCCAACTATGGCTACACCTTC. It translates to CASSANYGYTF.

This clone is medium-sized within its sample. The V gene is TRBV3-1, the J gene TRBJ2-7, with TRBD2 as a possible D gene (7 bases). Trimming stripped 7 bases from V and 6 bases from J, with 22 bases between. This CDR3 has 15 amino acids. Per the germline V gene, CDR1 is LGHDT and CDR2 is YNNKEL (reference sequence). CDR3 residues: CASTNLGGGGSEQYF. CDR3 coding DNA: TGTGCCAGCACCAACCTTGGCGGGGGCGGAAGCGAGCAGTACTTC.

This clone was picked up many times. V and J are TRBV15 and TRBJ1-1, with D possibly TRBD1 on 6 matching bases. The germline CDR1 and CDR2 sequences are LNHNV and YYDKDF (reference sequence). V lost 3 bases and J 2 bases, leaving 16 bases between the germline ends. This CDR3 region has 16 residues. Here the CDR3 reads CATSSGFRDINTEAFF. CDR3 in DNA: TGTGCCACCAGCAGTGGTTTCCGGGACATAAACACTGAAGCTTTCTTT.

This chain connects TRBV20-1 to TRBJ1-3; D gene unclear. Germline V lookup: CDR1 DFQATT, CDR2 SNEGSKA (reference sequence). V was clipped by 0 bases and J by 0 bases, with 9 bases between them. The CDR3 totals 15 residues. DNA for the CDR3: TGCAGTGCTAGAGATCGCAGTTACTCTGGAAACACCATATATTTT. This sequence encodes CSARDRSYSGNTIYF.

This rearrangement joins TRBV6-1 to TRBJ1-2; 9 positions match TRBD1. There are 13 residues in the CDR3. J was trimmed by 5 bases and V by 6 bases; bases with no gene match: 4. Germline V gene lookup returns CDR1 MNHNS and CDR2 SASEGT. CDR3 in DNA: TGTGCCAGCAGACCCGGGACAGGGTATGGCTACACCTTC. Translation gives CASRPGTGYGYTF.

This clone is classed as medium-sized. This chain joins TRBV12-3 or TRBV12-4 and TRBJ2-7; 8 positions match TRBD1. V shed 5 bases and J 3 bases; nucleotides not matched to a gene: 12. The CDR3 length is 16 residues. CDR3 in amino acids: CASSPLISDRGYEQYF. The CDR3 bases are TGTGCCAGCAGTCCACTGATTTCCGACAGGGGCTACGAGCAGTACTTC.

Details on this clone: Germline and junction disagree at one end, which may indicate a read error. The J gene is TRBJ2-7, the V gene TRBV30; D unresolved. Germline CDR1 and CDR2: GTSNPN and SVGIG (reference sequence). The CDR3 sequence is 13 residues long. CDR3 loop: CARSVTKIYEQYF. The DNA of the CDR3 is TGTGCCCGGAGTGTAACCAAGATCTACGAGCAGTACTTC.

This clone was found many times. Other DNA sequences in the same sample also yield this CDR3. The chain joins TRBV18 to TRBJ1-1, with D possibly being TRBD1 (6 bases). The CDR3 spans 14 residues. CDR1 is KGHSH and CDR2 is LQKENI in the germline V gene. Trimming left V 6 bases short and J 0 bases short, with 11 bases between. CDR3 loop: CASSPGTLNTEAFF. Here the CDR3 DNA reads TGTGCCAGCTCCCCGGGGACATTGAACACTGAAGCTTTCTTT.

The table lists this clone with many counts. V is TRBV3-1 and J is TRBJ2-7; D gene unclear. This CDR3 comprises 13 residues. The V and J ends lost 0 bases and 10 bases respectively, with 13 bases between them. Germline assignment: CDR1 LGHDT and CDR2 YNNKEL (reference sequence). CDR3: CASSQELGAVQYF. DNA of the CDR3: TGTGCCAGCAGCCAAGAATTAGGAGCAGTCCAGTACTTC.

The sample holds many counts of this clone. The rearrangement joins TRBV28 to TRBJ1-5, with 7 bases aligning to TRBD1. V lost 6 bases to trimming and J lost 4 bases; unmatched junction nucleotides: 9. CDR1 and CDR2 from the germline V gene are MDHEN and SYDVKM. The CDR3 loop spans 15 amino acids. CDR3 residues: CASSRDRETNQPQHF. The CDR3 DNA reads TGTGCCAGCAGCCGAGACAGGGAAACAAATCAGCCCCAGCATTTT.

This clone appeared many times. This sequence joins TRBV6-1 and TRBJ1-2; a possible D gene is TRBD1 (6 bases). This CDR3 contains 13 residues. Germline lookup yields CDR1 MNHNS and CDR2 SASEGT. V was pared by 10 bases and J by 4 bases, with 16 bases between. The CDR3 sequence: CATQGLLGYGYTF. The CDR3 DNA sequence: TGTGCCACCCAGGGGCTGCTGGGCTATGGCTACACCTTC.

The V call is TRBV4-2, the J call TRBJ2-7; 12 bases are a match to TRBD2. This CDR3 comprises 15 residues. Germline V lookup: CDR1 LGHNA, CDR2 YNFKEQ. After removal of 4 bases from V and 5 bases from J, the junction contained 6 bases not matched to a gene. The CDR3 region is CASSPRLAGVDEQYF. In DNA, the CDR3 is TGTGCCAGCAGCCCACGACTAGCGGGAGTCGACGAGCAGTACTTC.

DNA for the CDR3: TGTGCCAGCAGCCATGAGGGATTGGCTGACTATGGCTACACCTTC. It specifies CASSHEGLADYGYTF. The chain recombines TRBV3-1 with TRBJ1-2; D remains unclear. CDR3 length: 15 amino acids. CDR1 is LGHDT and CDR2 is YNNKEL in the germline V gene (reference sequence). Trimming removed 3 bases from V and 3 bases from J, with 14 bases in between.